Following are 22 T cell receptor beta chains from one sample sequenced in a study of T-cell memory formation after mild COVID-19. TCRdb independently ran MiXCR on the 5' RACE reads; one entry per CDR3 protein. Among 550,000 to 700,000 distinct CDR3 sequences, 15% to 20% were seen once, and the ten largest hold about 8.1%. The material sequenced was PBMCs or a T cell subset sorted from them (not recorded which). These receptor sequences come from an adult woman who had mild COVID-19 (a few samples of this study predate the infection). Cell type and time point are not known.

Ten or more counts support this clonotype. The rearrangement links TRBV6-2 or TRBV6-3 to TRBJ2-7; D unclear. Germline CDR1 MNHEY, CDR2 SVGEGT. There are 15 residues in the CDR3. The germline V and J ends were trimmed by 2 bases and 2 bases, with 13 bases remaining between them. DNA of the CDR3: TGTGCCAGCAGTTACCTCGGAACCGCCGCCTACGAGCAGTACTTC. As protein: CASSYLGTAAYEQYF.

This clonotype was counted only a few times. The rearrangement joins TRBV29-1 to TRBJ1-2; 7 bases align to TRBD1. The CDR3 has 13 amino acids. The germline V gene has CDR1 SQVTM and CDR2 ANQGSEA. The junction had 9 bases not matched to a gene; V was cut back by 7 bases and J by 4 bases. The CDR3 nucleotides are TGCAGCGCGGAGGGGGCTGTAGGCTATGGCTACACCTTC. As protein: CSAEGAVGYGYTF.

This clonotype was found a few times. The rearrangement links TRBV6-5 to TRBJ2-1; 14 bases fit TRBD2. This CDR3 is 16 amino acids long. Trimming took 0 bases from V and 8 from J; bases not matched to a gene: 3. Germline CDR1 and CDR2: MNHEY and SVGAGI. The CDR3 here is CASSYSGLAGVDEQFF. The CDR3 DNA sequence: TGTGCCAGCAGTTACTCGGGACTAGCGGGGGTCGATGAGCAGTTCTTC.

This clonotype was observed a few times. The chain links TRBV4-1 to TRBJ1-5; no reliable D call. The length of the CDR3 is 14 residues. V was cut by 4 bases and J by 0 bases, with 7 bases left in between. Germline loops: CDR1 MGHRA, CDR2 YSYEKL. The CDR3 DNA follows: TGCGCCAGCAGCCCTGTGAGTAGCAATCAGCCCCAGCATTTT. Amino acids: CASSPVSSNQPQHF.

In its sample, this clonotype was seen a few times. This chain joins TRBV7-2 and TRBJ1-2; 8 bases align to TRBD1. There are 16 residues in the CDR3. Germline V gene data show CDR1 as SGHTA and CDR2 as FQGNSA. Trimming took 5 bases from V and 8 from J; bases not matched to a gene: 16. In DNA form, the CDR3 reads TGTGCCAGCAGCGCGGGACAGGTCGGGGCGGCGGGGGGCTACACCTTC. It codes for CASSAGQVGAAGGYTF.

The rearrangement uses TRBV7-8 and TRBJ2-1, with TRBD2 matching over 14 bases. Per the germline V gene, CDR1 is SGHVS and CDR2 is FQNEAQ. V shed 4 bases, J shed 10 bases, and the junction held 9 bases outside the gene matches. CDR3 size: 16 residues. The CDR3 nucleotides are TGTGCCAGCAGCTCGCGACTAGCGGGGGGGCCGCGGGAGCAGTTCTTC. It yields the protein CASSSRLAGGPREQFF. Full variable domain (missing parts from reference TRBV7-8 and TRBJ2-1): GAGVSQSPRYKVAKRGQDVALRCDPISGHVSLFWYQQALGQGPEFLTYFQNEAQLDKSGLPSDRFFAERPEGSVSTLKIQRTQQEDSAVYLCASSSRLAGGPREQFFGPGTRLTVL.

This clonotype was seen more than once but under ten times. This sequence joins TRBV29-1 and TRBJ2-5; the D is unclear. Germline V gene sequence: CDR1 SQVTM, CDR2 ANQGSEA. The CDR3 runs to 14 residues. With 3 bases removed from V and 2 bases from J, the gap between germline ends came to 13 bases. In nucleotides, the CDR3 is TGCAGCGTTGACGAAGGTACACTACAAGAGACCCAGTACTTC. It yields the protein CSVDEGTLQETQYF.

This clonotype was observed many times. A junction boundary mismatches the germline segment, possibly from a read error. The chain is built from TRBV5-1 and TRBJ1-1; D is undetermined. CDR3 size: 11 residues. CDR1 is SGHRS and CDR2 is YFSETQ in the germline V gene. The CDR3 nucleotides are TGTGCCAGTAGTTTGGGCAGTGAAGCTTTCTTT. This codes for CASSLGSEAFF.

The genes are TRBV20-1 and TRBJ2-6; TRBD1 agrees at 8 bases. Germline V gene sequence: CDR1 DFQATT, CDR2 SNEGSKA (reference sequence). The ends lost 6 bases at V and 4 bases at J; junction bases unmatched: 8. The CDR3 covers 15 residues. The CDR3 region is CSAGQGADGANVLTF. The CDR3, as DNA: TGCAGTGCGGGTCAGGGGGCGGACGGGGCCAACGTCCTGACTTTC.

The table lists this clonotype with a few counts. The V gene is TRBV3-1, the J gene TRBJ1-2; D remains ambiguous. This CDR3 contains 12 residues. The germline V and J ends were trimmed by 1 base and 8 bases, with 8 bases remaining between them. Germline-derived CDR1 and CDR2 are LGHDT and YNNKEL (reference sequence). The CDR3 reads CASSQAARGYTF. CDR3 bases: TGTGCCAGCAGCCAAGCCGCCAGGGGCTACACCTTC.

CDR3 sequence reads: CASSLAGTKETQYF. The CDR3 nucleotides read TGCGCCAGCAGCTTGGCTGGGACAAAAGAGACCCAGTACTTC. This rearrangement joins TRBV5-1 to TRBJ2-5, with D maybe TRBD1 (6 bases). Germline CDR1 and CDR2: SGHRS and YFSETQ. There are 14 residues in the CDR3. V lost 0 bases and J lost 3, with 9 bases in between. Looking up the rest from reference TRBV5-1 and TRBJ2-5 gives the full variable domain: KAGVTQTPRYLIKTRGQQVTLSCSPISGHRSVSWYQQTPGQGLQFLFEYFSETQRNKGNFPGRFSGRQFSNSRSEMNVSTLELGDSALYLCASSLAGTKETQYFGPGTRLLVL.

The rearrangement links TRBV29-1 to TRBJ2-1; TRBD2 matches 9 bases. The V gene end was trimmed by 7 bases and the J gene end by 0 bases; junction bases not matched to a gene: 13. Germline CDR1 and CDR2: SQVTM and ANQGSEA. CDR3 size: 17 residues. The CDR3 protein is CSARLAADSSSYNEQFF. CDR3 in DNA: TGCAGCGCCCGACTAGCGGCGGATTCCAGCTCCTACAATGAGCAGTTCTTC.

The CDR3: CATSGTPHTGELFF. The CDR3 region has the DNA TGTGCCACCTCAGGGACACCCCACACCGGGGAGCTGTTTTTT. V usage is TRBV24-1 and J usage is TRBJ2-2; a possible D gene is TRBD1 (6 bases). Between the trimmed V and J ends, which lost 9 bases and 3 bases, there was a span of 13 bases. The CDR3 consists of 14 residues. CDR1 KGHDR and CDR2 SFDVKD come from the germline V gene.

This chain links TRBV12-3 or TRBV12-4 with TRBJ1-3, with 7 bases that match TRBD1. V dropped 3 bases and J dropped 5; count of bases not matched to a gene: 10. This CDR3 comprises 16 residues. CDR3 DNA: TGTGCCAGCAGTTTGGGAACCGACAGGGTTAGAAACACCATATATTTT. Its protein product is CASSLGTDRVRNTIYF.

This clonotype was detected only a few times. The J gene is TRBJ1-2, the V gene TRBV7-9, with D possibly matching TRBD1 (6 bases). Germline-derived CDR1 and CDR2 are SEHNR and FQNEAQ (reference sequence). Trimming took 2 bases from V and 3 from J, leaving 7 bases between them. The CDR3 contains 13 residues. CDR3 sequence reads: CASSLPGDYGYTF. DNA of the CDR3: TGTGCCAGCAGCTTACCAGGGGACTATGGCTACACCTTC.

J is TRBJ2-7 and V is TRBV12-3 or TRBV12-4; tentatively, D is TRBD1 (6 bases). V dropped 6 bases and J dropped 3 bases, with 12 bases sitting between them. The length of the CDR3 is 13 residues. The CDR3 nucleotides read TGTGCCAGCAGGCCAGGACAGTTCTACGAGCAGTACTTC. This codes for CASRPGQFYEQYF.

This sequence joins TRBV4-1 and TRBJ2-3; the match to TRBD1 covers 7 bases. J was trimmed by 0 bases and V by 3 bases; bases with no gene match: 3. Germline lookup yields CDR1 MGHRA and CDR2 YSYEKL. This CDR3 contains 15 residues. The CDR3 here is CASSQGQQSTDTQYF. For the CDR3, the DNA is TGCGCCAGCAGCCAGGGACAGCAAAGCACAGATACGCAGTATTTT.

This chain links TRBV30 with TRBJ2-2; tentatively, D is TRBD1 or TRBD2 (6 bases each). Germline values: CDR1 GTSNPN, CDR2 SVGIG (reference sequence). The CDR3 totals 14 residues. V was shortened by 2 bases and J by 5 bases, with 12 bases between the two germline ends. The CDR3 DNA reads TGTGCCTGGAGTATGGGGGGCTCAACCGGGGAGCTGTTTTTT. Its translation: CAWSMGGSTGELFF.

Only a few counts were recorded for this clonotype. V and J are TRBV3-1 and TRBJ1-3; D remains ambiguous. Between the trimmed V and J ends, which lost 1 base and 3 bases, there was a span of 10 bases. This CDR3 contains 15 residues. Germline V gene lookup returns CDR1 LGHDT and CDR2 YNNKEL (reference sequence). CDR3: CASSQGAARGNTIYF. In DNA form, the CDR3 reads TGTGCCAGCAGCCAAGGGGCGGCCCGTGGAAACACCATATATTTT.

V gene TRBV12-3 or TRBV12-4 combines with J gene TRBJ2-1, with a possible D match to TRBD2 (6 bases). There are 16 residues in the CDR3. V lost 7 bases and J lost 2, with 18 bases in between. CDR3 in amino acids: CASTPIPSATYNEQFF. The CDR3 nucleotides are TGTGCCAGCACCCCCATCCCTAGCGCCACCTACAATGAGCAGTTCTTC.

This sequence joins TRBV15 and TRBJ2-1, with 8 nucleotides matching TRBD2. The V gene end was trimmed by 4 bases and the J gene end by 4 bases; junction bases not matched to a gene: 6. This CDR3 has 15 residues. Germline V CDR1 and CDR2: LNHNV, YYDKDF (reference sequence). The CDR3 loop reads CATSIPGLGYNEQFF. In DNA, the CDR3 is TGTGCCACCAGCATACCGGGACTAGGTTACAATGAGCAGTTCTTC.

This chain uses TRBV9 with TRBJ2-1; D is unclear. The germline V gene has CDR1 SGDLS and CDR2 YYNGEE. The V end lost 3 bases, the J end lost 8 bases, and 9 bases lay between the germline ends. The CDR3 is 12 amino acids. The CDR3 DNA is TGTGCCAGCAGCGGTCTCACGGATGAGCAGTTCTTC. Protein: CASSGLTDEQFF.